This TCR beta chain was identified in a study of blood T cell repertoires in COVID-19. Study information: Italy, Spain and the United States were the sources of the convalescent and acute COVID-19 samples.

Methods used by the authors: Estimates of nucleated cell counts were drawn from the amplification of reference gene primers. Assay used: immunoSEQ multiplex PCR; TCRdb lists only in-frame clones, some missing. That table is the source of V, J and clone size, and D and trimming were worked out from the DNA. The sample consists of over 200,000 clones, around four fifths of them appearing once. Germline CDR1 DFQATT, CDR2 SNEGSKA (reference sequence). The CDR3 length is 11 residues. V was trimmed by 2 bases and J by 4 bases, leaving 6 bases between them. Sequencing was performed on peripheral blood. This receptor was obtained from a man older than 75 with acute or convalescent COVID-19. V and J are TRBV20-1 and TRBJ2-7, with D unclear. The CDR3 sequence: CSARSGYEQYF. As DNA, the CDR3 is TGCAGTGCTAGATCGGGTTACGAGCAGTACTTC.